This TCR beta chain stems from a study of T cell responses to AZD1222 COVID-19 vaccine (dated by TCRdb to about 2021). In terms of the full investigation: AZD1222 recipients whose second dose came at about 4 weeks and those whose second dose came at about 12 weeks were combined into one group, since spike-specific TCR depth and breadth did not differ between the two schedules. Trial participants were enrolled by age into subgroups of 18-55, 56-69 and 70-plus years, and around 140, 26 and 57 TCR-sequenced participants, respectively, were included in these subgroups. A total of approximately 230 trial participants underwent TCR sequencing, of whom around 200 received two doses of AZD1222 and some 25 received two doses of the MenACWY control vaccine. On the study overall, not on this receptor specifically: CD4 TCRs associated with the vaccine covered the entire spike protein, and the dominant responses were in regions 160-218 and 743-854. No day 14 peak-response samples were available, so repertoires were characterized only after the peak T cell response. Nearly half of unique spike-specific TCRs reportedly recognized epitopes outside regions mutated in the B.1.351 and B.1.1.7 variants. In the small 56-69-year group, the increase in depth fell short of significance, most likely because of low power. Only six AZD1222 recipients were SARS-CoV-2 seropositive at baseline, limiting conclusions about previously exposed vaccinees. Spike-specific TCR breadth and depth rose significantly after two AZD1222 doses compared with day 0 and with MenACWY recipients. Participants were mostly white British, with more females than males. The authors suggested clonal diversity may have been underestimated.

The germline V gene supplies CDR1 SGHRS and CDR2 YFSETQ. Ends trimmed: V by 0 bases, J by 2 bases; bases unmatched to a gene: 5. The CDR3 covers 15 residues, taking in both the cysteine and the phenylalanine. The DNA shown is the 45-base CDR3, in frame from base 1. The CDR3 regions of human TCRbeta chains were analyzed by immunosequencing. The original pipeline was this. TCRs in the repertoires were matched against a reference library of SARS-CoV-2-specific TCRs that had been generated with the MIRA antigen-specificity platform. Breadth meant the fraction of unique TCRs that were SARS-CoV-2-associated, whereas depth meant the fraction of total T cells that were SARS-CoV-2-associated. Using the MIRA data, each spike-specific TCR was assigned both to the spike region to which the TCR was reactive and to a CD4 or CD8 class. Log10-transformed breadth and depth values were compared by one-way ANOVA with Sidak's multiple comparisons tests. TCRdb mirrors the immuneACCESS table, restricted to in-frame sequences. Some clones are absent from its copies; in checked studies, under half trace to an unresolved V gene, and the reason for the others is unknown. The V and J calls and the clone size are those of that table, but D and trimming were determined from the DNA. The sample table contains roughly 100,000 clones; only one count was recorded for 90% to 95% of them. Around 45% of the sample belongs to the ten largest clones.

What the time point label conveys for this sample: baseline before first vaccination. Samples from vaccinated people were obtained from the UK trials COV001 and COV002, which included a single-blind randomized controlled phase 2/3 trial of AZD1222 (ChAdOx1 nCoV-19) in healthy adults. Trial participant PBMC samples were collected at day 0 and day 28 after the second dose for TCRbeta chain sequencing. Comment on this clone: Its recognized antigen is unknown. One base away there is no much larger clone; base qualities are not given.

Sequences were derived from peripheral blood, sampled on day 0 of AZD1222 vaccination. The TCR originated in an adult in good health. The chain uses TRBV5-1 and TRBJ2-7, and 7 bases in between align with TRBD1. The CDR3 region: CASSLEGASTYEQYF. The sequence in DNA is TGCGCCAGCAGCTTGGAGGGGGCCTCGACCTACGAGCAGTACTTC.